The T cell receptor beta chain under discussion was sequenced for a study of circulating and synovial CD4+ cells in juvenile arthritis. Findings of the study overall: Some such blood samples were as oligoclonal as synovium. Compared with bulk blood, circulating pathogenic-like lymphocytes shared substantially more CDR3 sequences with synovial T cells. Traditional Vbeta family usage analysis missed the pathogenic-like versus bulk difference.

In regard to this clone: Its antigen is not known.

TCRdb's copy holds only in-frame clones and misses some; the assay was immunoSEQ multiplex PCR. The sample records just over 35,000 clones, approximately 94% being singletons. Donors were patients with active juvenile idiopathic arthritis. Specimen: CD4+ T cells from blood. This TCR came from a human donor with juvenile idiopathic arthritis.

CDR3 protein: CASSRGTASGNTIYF. DNA for the CDR3: TGTGCCAGCAGCCGGGGGACAGCTAGTGGAAACACCATATATTTT. J is TRBJ1-3 and V is TRBV6-5; 7 nucleotides agree with TRBD1. The CDR3 extends over 15 amino acids. The ends lost 6 bases at V and 3 bases at J; junction bases unmatched: 8. CDR1 and CDR2 from the germline V gene are MNHEY and SVGAGI.